The rows below give T cell receptor beta chains drawn from one sample of a study of blood T cell repertoires in COVID-19. The assay was immunoSEQ multiplex PCR, and TCRdb's table has in-frame clones only and misses some. The sample gives about 140,000 clones, approximately 84% of which show up once; nearly 3.5% is in the top ten. Sequencing was performed on PBMCs or T cells enriched from blood (not recorded which). The source is a woman aged 50 to 60 with acute COVID-19. Both conserved end residues are part of each CDR3. The D gene is left open where the match is weak.

V gene,D gene,CDR3 protein
TRBV19,-,CASSKTGDHYSGANVLTF
TRBV9,-,CASSVAGGATGELFF
TRBV3-1/TRBV3-2,TRBD1,CASSHRQGGEAFF
TRBV5-4,TRBD2,CASSAGLAGSGELFF
TRBV7-2,-,CATRTTGSTDTQYF
TRBV7-2,-,CASSSTLGGASYEQYF
TRBV19,-,CASSSLIGSRDTQYF
TRBV7-2,TRBD1,CASSLVVFRTGDYEQYF
TRBV11-2,-,CASSPMETQYF
TRBV4-3,TRBD2,CASSPSGNSYNEQFF
TRBV9,TRBD2,CASSVGGSGMEETQYF
TRBV10-3,-,CAISETAANEQFF
TRBV12-5,-,CASGSPLYGYTF
TRBV12-3/TRBV12-4,-,CASSYSNEQFF
TRBV7-9,-,CASGGVGAYNEQFF
TRBV12-3/TRBV12-4,-,CASSSTYSQPQHF
TRBV27,TRBD1,CASSRGQTTRETQYF
TRBV16,TRBD1,CASSHGTGKAFF
TRBV5-1,-,CASSPMAGFEQFF
TRBV18,-,CASSPSRGGETQYF
TRBV5-1,TRBD1,CASSLGQGRDIQYF
TRBV5-1,-,CASSLTGRSSYEQYF
TRBV27,-,CASSLYASEHSYNEQFF
TRBV6-5,TRBD1,CASRGQHDNSPLHF
TRBV6-1,-,CASSDDRRSDTSYEQYF
TRBV3-1/TRBV3-2,-,CASSQEAHSNQPQHF
TRBV30,-,CAWRGITTGPHMGIINGYTF
TRBV3-1/TRBV3-2,-,CASSPPSSYEQYF
TRBV2,TRBD2,CASRTSGSLTGELFF
TRBV11-3,-,CASTAGGPPIYNEQFF
TRBV11-2,-,CASSPRYEQYF
TRBV7-2,-,CASSRSRHEQFF
TRBV18,TRBD1,CASSPDRTYEQYF
TRBV7-3,TRBD1,CASSPRQGSKNIQYF
TRBV11-3,-,CASRGLSGANVLTF
TRBV14,-,CASSQYRAQRGEQYF
TRBV28,TRBD1,CASRSTGQGWVAGYTF
TRBV29-1,-,CSVESVRNYGYTF
TRBV30,TRBD2,CAWSGRSGTKETQYF
TRBV7-2,-,CASSSGQTLKGYTF
TRBV19,TRBD2,CASTPGTSGSGEQYF
TRBV15,TRBD2,CATRYLTGGKNTGELFF
TRBV27,TRBD1,CASSPGQGAAKNIQYF
TRBV6-6,-,CASSYSDSYEQYF
TRBV29-1,-,CSVWSGENTGELFF
TRBV24-1,TRBD1,CATSDSVDRPYGYTF
TRBV11-3,-,CASSLGGGGETQYF
TRBV6-1,-,CASSDLFSGAFYGYTF